The next 2 T cell receptor beta chains were all read from a single sample in a study of blood T cell repertoires in COVID-19. The repertoire was sequenced with immunoSEQ multiplex PCR; TCRdb's copy has only in-frame clones and lacks some. This repertoire shows about 190,000 clones, 75% to 90% found once; its top ten account for 6.9%. The sample consisted of peripheral blood. These receptors all stem from a man aged 60 to 69 with acute or convalescent COVID-19.

The chain uses TRBV9 and TRBJ2-1; TRBD2 matches at 11 bases. Trimming took 0 bases from V and 4 from J; bases not matched to a gene: 6. Germline V gene lookup returns CDR1 SGDLS and CDR2 YYNGEE. The length of the CDR3 is 17 residues. In DNA form, the CDR3 reads TGTGCCAGCAGCGTAGCTGAGTTAGCGGGAGGGTACAATGAGCAGTTCTTC. As protein: CASSVAELAGGYNEQFF.

CDR3 DNA: TGCGCCAGCAGCCAAGAGGCGGGACTAGCGGGAGCCGAGCAGTACTTC. Its protein product is CASSQEAGLAGAEQYF. The chain is built from TRBV4-1 and TRBJ2-7, with 14 bases lining up with TRBD2. V trimming: 0 bases; J trimming: 6 bases; junction bases outside the gene matches: 4. Per the germline V gene, CDR1 is MGHRA and CDR2 is YSYEKL. This CDR3 has 16 residues.